This T cell receptor beta chain comes out of a study of cytomegalovirus exposure and HLA in healthy donors. Study-wide points: The authors assumed roughly uniform sequencing depth across donors for presence/absence analyses. Later analysis showed most CMV-associated TCR beta chains appearing HLA-restricted.

Germline V gives CDR1 SGHNT, CDR2 YYREEE (reference sequence). The CDR3 runs 16 residues. With 2 bases removed from V and 2 bases from J, the gap between germline ends came to 13 bases. As to this clone: Its antigen is not identified.

In the PCR, 60 Vbeta and 13 Jbeta primers were used. The data were produced by immunoSEQ multiplex PCR, yet TCRdb's version contains in-frame clones alone and is incomplete. The table has under 150,000 clones, about four fifths seen once. The chain uses TRBV5-4 and TRBJ2-2; D gene uncertain. This TCR derives from a man aged 30-40 years in good health and CMV-seronegative. Sample: PBMCs. The CDR3 protein is CASSLKRMSNTGELFF. CDR3 DNA: TGTGCCAGCAGCTTAAAGAGGATGAGTAACACCGGGGAGCTGTTTTTT.